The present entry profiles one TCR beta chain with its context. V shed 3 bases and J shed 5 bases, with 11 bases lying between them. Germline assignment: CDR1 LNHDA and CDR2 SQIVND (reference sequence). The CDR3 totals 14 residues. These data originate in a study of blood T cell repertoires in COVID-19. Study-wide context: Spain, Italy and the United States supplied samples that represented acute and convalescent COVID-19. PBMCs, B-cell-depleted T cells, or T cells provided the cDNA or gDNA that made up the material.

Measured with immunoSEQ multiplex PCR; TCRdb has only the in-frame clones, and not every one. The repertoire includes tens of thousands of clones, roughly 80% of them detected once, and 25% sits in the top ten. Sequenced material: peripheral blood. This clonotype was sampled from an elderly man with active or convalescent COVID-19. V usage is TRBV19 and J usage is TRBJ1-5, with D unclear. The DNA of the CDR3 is TGTGCCAGTAGTATTTCTACTCAAGATCAGCCCCAGCATTTT. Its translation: CASSISTQDQPQHF.